The sequence of this TCR beta chain was determined in a study of T cells after yellow fever vaccination. This clonotype was counted ten times or more. MiXCR was run by TCRdb on the 5' RACE reads, yielding one entry per CDR3 protein. Found here are 550,000 or so distinct CDR3 sequences, roughly 21% of them singletons; the top ten hold 13% to 15%. The germline CDR1 and CDR2 sequences are MNHEY and SMNVEV (reference sequence). After removal of 3 bases from V and 0 bases from J, the junction contained 2 bases not matched to a gene. This CDR3 spans 14 amino acids. Sequencing used PBMCs, obtained 15 days after the yellow fever booster vaccination. The chain links TRBV27 to TRBJ2-7, with TRBD2 matching over 7 bases. This receptor was taken from a man aged 30 to 45 who received the YFV17D yellow fever vaccine. CDR3 sequence reads: CASSLGRGSYEQYF. The CDR3 DNA is TGTGCCAGCAGTTTGGGGAGGGGCTCCTACGAGCAGTACTTC.